This T cell receptor (beta chain) emerged from a study of regulatory T cells in long-lasting Graves disease. Time point denoted: newly diagnosed GD, antithyroid drugs for less than 3 months. RNA extracted from PBMCs served as the sequencing template. CDR3 regions were amplified by Arm-PCR using iRepertoire HTBI primers to build TCR beta libraries. Via MiXCR, TCRdb re-called the multiplex PCR reads, giving one row per CDR3 protein. The sample includes about 560,000 distinct CDR3 sequences, 16% of them seen just once. Another study also made use of these data, one on T cells in Graves' hyperthyroidism and ophthalmopathy.

This clonotype was sampled from a man younger than 30 with Graves disease. The sample consisted of peripheral blood mononuclear cells (PBMCs), taken at new diagnosis, from a patient treated with antithyroid drugs.

CDR3 nucleotide sequence: TGTGCCAGCAGTCCAATAGCGGGAGTAGGGAATGAGCAGTTCTTC. This sequence encodes CASSPIAGVGNEQFF. The V call is TRBV6-1, the J call TRBJ2-1, with 9 bases aligning to TRBD2. This CDR3 has 15 residues. CDR1 is MNHNS, CDR2 SASEGT, per germline. With 5 bases clipped from V and 7 bases from J, the junction kept 9 bases outside the gene matches.